A selection of T cell receptor beta chains follows, all from one sample in a study of shared clonotypes between healthy human individuals. Assay: immunoSEQ multiplex PCR; the TCRdb copy retains only in-frame clones and omits some. The sample records 2 million to 3 million clones, under 95% being singletons. The sample comprised naive CD4+ T cells from PBMCs. These receptors all stem from a man between 18 and 29 years old in good health. Some clones in this sample may be carry-over from other donors' samples. The CDR3 runs from the conserved cysteine through the conserved F or W. The D gene is left open where the match is weak. Expanded clones are given a class, and other clones once, few, many or no size at all.

-,TRBD2,TRBV11-2,TRBJ2-1,CASSSLAGYNEQFF,TGTGCCAGCAGTTCACTAGCGGGATACAATGAGCAGTTCTTC
-,-,TRBV20-1,TRBJ1-1,CLAGGHTEAFF,TGCCTTGCGGGGGGGCACACTGAAGCTTTCTTT
-,-,TRBV5-1,TRBJ1-5,CASSPDPRGNQPQHF,TGCGCCAGCAGCCCGGACCCCAGGGGCAATCAGCCCCAGCATTTT
-,-,TRBV6-5,TRBJ2-3,CASSYSGSTDTQYF,TGTGCCAGCAGTTACAGCGGGAGCACAGATACGCAGTATTTT
-,-,TRBV29-1,TRBJ2-3,CSFRQASADTQYF,TGCAGCTTCCGACAGGCTAGTGCAGATACGCAGTATTTT
-,TRBD2,TRBV18,TRBJ2-7,CASSPPLAGLAEQYF,TGTGCCAGCTCACCACCCCTAGCGGGATTGGCAGAGCAGTACTTC
-,-,TRBV28,TRBJ2-5,CASSQFNKRTQYF,TGTGCCAGCAGCCAGTTTAACAAGAGAACCCAGTACTTC
once,-,TRBV7-9,TRBJ2-3,CASSYPRGNTQYF,TGTGCCAGCAGTTATCCTCGCGGGAATACGCAGTATTTT
-,-,TRBV5-5,TRBJ1-3,CASSSSVDGTPRGHTIYF,TGTGCCAGCAGCTCATCCGTAGACGGAACGCCCAGAGGGCACACCATATATTTT
-,-,TRBV2,TRBJ1-6,CASSEVTEGSSPLHF,TGTGCCAGCAGTGAAGTGACAGAAGGTAGTTCACCCCTCCACTTT
-,-,TRBV7-2,TRBJ2-3,CASSPTSTDTQYF,TGTGCCAGCAGCCCCACTAGCACAGATACGCAGTATTTT